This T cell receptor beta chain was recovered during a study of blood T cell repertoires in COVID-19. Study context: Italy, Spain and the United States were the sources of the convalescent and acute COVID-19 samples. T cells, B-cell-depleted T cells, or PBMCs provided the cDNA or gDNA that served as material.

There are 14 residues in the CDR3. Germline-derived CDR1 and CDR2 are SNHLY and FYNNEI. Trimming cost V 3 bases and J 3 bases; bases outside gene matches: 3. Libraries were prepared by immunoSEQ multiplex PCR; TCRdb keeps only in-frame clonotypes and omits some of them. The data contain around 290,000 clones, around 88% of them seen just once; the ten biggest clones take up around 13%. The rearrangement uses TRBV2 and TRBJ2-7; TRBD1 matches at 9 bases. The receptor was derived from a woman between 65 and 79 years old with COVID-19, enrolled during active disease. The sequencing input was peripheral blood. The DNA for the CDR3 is TGTGCCAGCAGTGAGAAGGGACAGGGCTACGAGCAGTACTTC. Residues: CASSEKGQGYEQYF.